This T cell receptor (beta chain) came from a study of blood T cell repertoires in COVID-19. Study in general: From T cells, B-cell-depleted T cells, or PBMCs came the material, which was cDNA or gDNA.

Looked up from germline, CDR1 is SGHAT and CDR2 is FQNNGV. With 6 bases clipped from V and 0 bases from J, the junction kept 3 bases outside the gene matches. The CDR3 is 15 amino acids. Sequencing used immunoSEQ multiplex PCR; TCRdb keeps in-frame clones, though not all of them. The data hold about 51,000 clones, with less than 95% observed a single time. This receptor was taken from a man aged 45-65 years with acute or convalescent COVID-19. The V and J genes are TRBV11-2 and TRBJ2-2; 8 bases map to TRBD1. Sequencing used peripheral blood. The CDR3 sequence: CASRPTGANTGELFF. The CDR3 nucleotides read TGTGCCAGCAGGCCGACAGGGGCGAACACCGGGGAGCTGTTTTTT.